The 18 T cell receptor beta chains presented below share a single source sample, sequenced in a study of lymphopenia after photon versus proton radiotherapy. Measured with immunoSEQ multiplex PCR; TCRdb has only the in-frame clones, and not every one. This sample has fewer than 35,000 clones, with roughly 90% found just once. The sample here was peripheral blood, taken from a patient treated with photon-based radiotherapy. Receptors originate from a woman aged 50 to 60 with pancreatic cancer.

V usage is TRBV30 and J usage is TRBJ2-5; D is undetermined. Trimming cost V 0 bases and J 5 bases, with 4 bases left between them. Germline CDR1 is GTSNPN and CDR2 is SVGIG (reference sequence). The CDR3 loop spans 11 amino acids. This chain's CDR3 is CAWSVGETQYF. The CDR3 region has the DNA TGTGCCTGGAGTGTAGGTGAGACCCAGTACTTC.

V is TRBV3-2 and J is TRBJ2-7. TRBV3-2 is a recognized pseudogene. This CDR3 has 8 amino acids. The CDR3, as DNA: TGTGCCAGCAACGAGCAGTACTTC. Encoded protein: CASNEQYF.

The chain recombines TRBV6-4 with TRBJ1-1; D call uncertain. The CDR3 consists of 13 residues. V dropped 2 bases and J dropped 0 bases, with 4 bases sitting between them. The germline CDR1 and CDR2 sequences are MRHNA and SNTAGT. The CDR3 bases are TGTGCCAGCAGTGACAACATGAACACTGAAGCTTTCTTT. It specifies CASSDNMNTEAFF.

The J gene is TRBJ1-5, the V gene TRBV4-2; D is perhaps TRBD1 (6 bases). The CDR3 has 17 residues. V dropped 5 bases and J dropped 0 bases, with 17 bases sitting between them. Germline CDR1 reads LGHNA; CDR2 reads YNFKEQ. DNA for the CDR3: TGTGCCAGCAGCTCGGGCAGGGGCAGGTATAGCAATCAGCCCCAGCATTTT. Its translation is CASSSGRGRYSNQPQHF.

In this sample, this clone turned up once. The chain joins TRBV29-1 to TRBJ2-2; D is unresolved. Germline assignment: CDR1 SQVTM and CDR2 ANQGSEA. This CDR3 contains 15 residues. V lost 7 bases to trimming and J lost 0 bases, with 15 bases between them. CDR3 in DNA: TGCAGCGCCTCAATCACAATCGCGAACACCGGGGAGCTGTTTTTT. Translating gives CSASITIANTGELFF.

The chain combines TRBV18 with TRBJ2-5; no clear D. V was cut by 3 bases and J by 3 bases, with 5 bases left in between. The CDR3 spans 12 residues. Germline loops: CDR1 KGHSH, CDR2 LQKENI. CDR3 bases: TGTGCCAGCTCACCGGTTGAAGAGACCCAGTACTTC. It is translated as CASSPVEETQYF.

J is TRBJ2-3 and V is TRBV5-8; D is possibly TRBD2 (5 bases). Between the trimmed V and J ends, which lost 2 bases and 1 base, there was a span of 11 bases. Looked up from germline, CDR1 is SGHTS and CDR2 is YDEGEE. The CDR3 is made up of 15 amino acids. The DNA of the CDR3 is TGTGCCAGCAGCTTTGTGAGGGATCGCACAGATACGCAGTATTTT. It encodes CASSFVRDRTDTQYF.

V is TRBV28 and J is TRBJ2-5, with 9 bases matching TRBD2. Germline CDR1 and CDR2: MDHEN and SYDVKM. The CDR3 is made up of 13 amino acids. V trimming: 7 bases; J trimming: 7 bases; junction bases outside the gene matches: 7. The CDR3 sequence: CASTTTSGLTQYF. The CDR3 DNA reads as TGTGCCAGCACTACGACTAGCGGCCTGACCCAGTACTTC.

The chain couples TRBV6-5 to TRBJ2-5; TRBD2 might be the D (7 bases). This CDR3 has 15 residues. CDR1 is MNHEY and CDR2 is SVGAGI in the germline V gene. Trimming stripped 6 bases from V and 5 bases from J, with 19 bases between. CDR3 coding DNA: TGTGCCAGCAGACCCTGGGGGGGCTCAGGGGAGACCCAGTACTTC. This translates into CASRPWGGSGETQYF.

The rearrangement links TRBV5-5 to TRBJ1-4; D gene ambiguous. Trimming pared 2 bases from V and 6 bases from J, leaving 11 bases between. The CDR3 totals 14 residues. CDR1 is SGHKS, CDR2 YYEKEE, per germline (reference sequence). CDR3 amino acids: CASSFARQHEKLFF. The CDR3 bases are TGTGCCAGCAGCTTTGCTAGGCAGCATGAAAAACTGTTTTTT.

This clone was picked up one time. The genes are TRBV7-9 and TRBJ2-1, with unresolved D. V dropped 0 bases and J dropped 0 bases, with 6 bases sitting between them. This CDR3 spans 15 amino acids. CDR1 and CDR2 from the germline V gene are SEHNR and FQNEAQ (reference sequence). Written as DNA, the CDR3 is TGTGCCAGCAGCTTAGCGGGAAGCTCCTACAATGAGCAGTTCTTC. Its translation: CASSLAGSSYNEQFF.

The chain carries TRBV19 and TRBJ1-5; the match to TRBD1 covers 9 bases. The germline V gene has CDR1 LNHDA and CDR2 SQIVND (reference sequence). This CDR3 is built from 15 residues. Trimming cost V 6 bases and J 7 bases; bases outside gene matches: 10. The CDR3 is CASSNGGQGSQPQHF. The DNA of the CDR3 is TGTGCCAGTAGCAACGGGGGACAGGGCTCGCAGCCCCAGCATTTT.

The J gene is TRBJ2-1, the V gene TRBV5-4; D is uncertain. The V end lost 4 bases, the J end lost 10 bases, and 27 bases lay between the germline ends. Per the germline V gene, CDR1 is SGHNT and CDR2 is YYREEE (reference sequence). This CDR3 comprises 17 residues. The CDR3 DNA reads as TGTGCCAGCAGCCCACAGATCTCCAGCGTGCGTACCCGGGAGCAGTTCTTC. Translating it yields CASSPQISSVRTREQFF.

V usage is TRBV5-6 and J usage is TRBJ2-2, with TRBD1 matching 9 bases. There are 16 residues in the CDR3. In germline, CDR1 is SGHDT, CDR2 YYEEEE. J gave up 7 bases and V 0 bases, and 7 bases lay outside the gene matches. The CDR3 region is CASSLGTGAHSGELFF. The CDR3 DNA reads as TGTGCCAGCAGCTTGGGGACAGGGGCCCACAGCGGGGAGCTGTTTTTT.

V is TRBV19 and J is TRBJ1-1, with D unclear. Trimming took 4 bases from V and 6 from J, leaving 18 bases between them. The germline CDR1 and CDR2 sequences are LNHDA and SQIVND (reference sequence). The CDR3 runs to 15 residues. For the CDR3, the DNA is TGTGCCAGTAGTAGAGAACAAGGTGGTTTGGCTGAAGCTTTCTTT. This codes for CASSREQGGLAEAFF.

The chain carries TRBV6-5 and TRBJ2-1; D unresolved. With 0 bases removed from V and 5 bases from J, the gap between germline ends came to 8 bases. Germline assignment: CDR1 MNHEY and CDR2 SVGAGI. The CDR3 is made up of 14 amino acids. CDR3 region: CASSYSSAHNEQFF. The CDR3 DNA is TGTGCCAGCAGTTACTCGTCAGCCCACAATGAGCAGTTCTTC.

V gene TRBV4-2 combines with J gene TRBJ2-1, with 11 positions matching TRBD2. CDR3 length equals 13 residues. Germline V gene data show CDR1 as LGHNA and CDR2 as YNFKEQ. Trimming removed 6 bases from V and 8 bases from J; junction bases left unmatched: 3. The CDR3 nucleotides are TGTGCCAGCAGGCCGACTAGCGGGGATGAGCAGTTCTTC. This codes for CASRPTSGDEQFF.

The genes are TRBV28 and TRBJ2-3, with a weak D call TRBD2 (6 bases). The germline V and J ends were trimmed by 3 bases and 1 base, with 11 bases remaining between them. CDR3 length: 15 amino acids. CDR1 is MDHEN, CDR2 SYDVKM, per germline. For the CDR3, the DNA is TGTGCCAGCAGTTTCCGGACTATCCGCACAGATACGCAGTATTTT. The encoded protein is CASSFRTIRTDTQYF.